This entry concerns a single T cell receptor (beta chain). Its antigen is currently unknown. All gene names here are mouse names. The CDR3 is cut off 4 residues early in the read; its end comes from the germline J gene. V was shortened by 2 bases and J by 3 bases, with 7 bases between the two germline ends. The CDR3 is made up of 13 amino acids. Germline CDR1 and CDR2: NSHNY and SYGAGN. This sample is drawn from a study of CD8+ T cells in alopecia areata. At the level of the study: Grafted skin came from C3H/HeJ donors with spontaneous alopecia (about 6-12 months old) and was placed on roughly 7-11-week-old female C3H/HeJ mice. The study, taken as a whole, reports: Lesional scalp, especially alopecia totalis/universalis, showed higher clonality than normal scalp. Scalp data also include sequences from resident alphabeta T cells of normal skin.

Cutaneous lymph node cells were pooled, and they were sorted using CD4, CD8alpha, NKG2D, NKG2ACE and other markers. cDNA prepared by RNA extraction and subsequent reverse transcription served as the template for sequencing. Data came from immunoSEQ multiplex PCR; TCRdb stores just in-frame clones and leaves some out. The repertoire shows more than 250,000 clones, none seen only once; the top ten take 1.2%. Input material: CD4+ T cells sorted from a lymph node. This chain connects TRBV13-1 to TRBJ2-3; no firm D call. The origin of this receptor is a C3H/HeJ mouse with alopecia areata. The MHC haplotype recorded for the strain is H2-k. The CDR3 DNA, read in part, is TGTGCCAGCAGTGAGCGACAAGCAGAA. Protein: CASSERQAE. Given in full, the CDR3 is CASSERQAETLYF.